Listed here are 2 T cell receptor beta chains from one sample, sequenced in a study of cytomegalovirus exposure and HLA in healthy donors. Only in-frame clones appear in the TCRdb table, and some are missing; sequencing was by immunoSEQ multiplex PCR. The sample has approximately 76,000 clones; around 94% are singletons. Sequencing was done on a sample of PBMCs. Receptors originate from a woman under 30 in good health and CMV-seropositive.

The chain carries TRBV7-3 and TRBJ1-1; D gene unclear. This CDR3 is 15 amino acids long. The germline gives CDR1 SGHTA, CDR2 FQGTGA. V was pared by 2 bases and J by 0 bases, with 10 bases between. This CDR3 is CASSLSGGMNTEAFF. In nucleotides, the CDR3 is TGTGCCAGCAGCTTATCAGGAGGCATGAACACTGAAGCTTTCTTT. The full variable domain, completed using reference TRBV7-3 and TRBJ1-1, is GAGVSQTPSNKVTEKGKYVELRCDPISGHTALYWYRQSLGQGPEFLIYFQGTGAADDSGLPNDRFFAVRPEGSVSTLKIQRTERGDSAVYLCASSLSGGMNTEAFFGQGTRLTVV.

This clone was detected a few times. The chain links TRBV4-3 to TRBJ2-3; TRBD2 matches 7 bases. Germline CDR1 LGHNA, CDR2 YSLEER. The CDR3 is 15 residues long. Trimming cost V 0 bases and J 6 bases; bases outside gene matches: 6. The CDR3 DNA reads TGCGCCAGCAGCCAAGATGCGACTAGCCCCGATACGCAGTATTTT. This codes for CASSQDATSPDTQYF.